This is a list of T cell receptor beta chains from one sample in a study of blood T cell repertoires in COVID-19. The method was immunoSEQ multiplex PCR; TCRdb's version includes in-frame clones alone and lacks a portion of them. The sample has around 110,000 clones, roughly 85% seen once. The source material was peripheral blood. The receptors stem from a man under 40 with acute or convalescent COVID-19. Each CDR3 is given with its conserved first and last residue. Each record gives: V gene, J gene, CDR3 protein.

>TRBV7-2|TRBJ1-5
CASSLVPRSNQPQHF
>TRBV6-2/TRBV6-3|TRBJ2-2
CASSQTSSGELFF
>TRBV13|TRBJ1-1
CASSLPTGARDTEAFF
>TRBV27|TRBJ2-5
CASSFGRGETQYF
>TRBV6-5|TRBJ2-1
CASSHGGDEQFF
>TRBV5-1|TRBJ2-6
CASSFESSGANVLTF
>TRBV7-9|TRBJ1-3
CASSLGFSAGNTIYF
>TRBV5-6|TRBJ1-4
CASSSGGVLEKLFF
>TRBV5-1|TRBJ1-2
CASSSDLGTGGRGYTF
>TRBV10-3|TRBJ1-3
CAISPGSSGNTIYF
>TRBV7-2|TRBJ2-1
CASSLGNEQFF